Described below is a single T cell receptor beta chain sequence and its context. What it binds is not known. The data were taken from a study of vaccination and CD4 T cells after COVID-19. On the study more broadly: The stimulus for the cells was overlapping spike peptides derived from SARS-CoV-2, HCoV-NL63, HCoV-OC43 and HCoV-229E.

Treatment meaning: approximately 10-day PBMC culture with coronavirus spike peptide pools or control peptides (ViraFEST assay). The Oncomine TCR Beta short-read assay sequenced DNA from cultured CD4+ T cells. TCRdb passed the PCR reads through MiXCR, listing each CDR3 protein once. Here the sample spans fewer than 9,500 distinct CDR3 sequences, about 59% being singletons. V was cut by 0 bases and J by 2 bases, with 17 bases left in between. There are 19 residues in the CDR3. The germline V gene encodes CDR1 MNHEY and CDR2 SVGAGI. The genes are TRBV6-5 and TRBJ2-6, with D possibly being TRBD1 or TRBD2 (5 bases each). The TCR comes from a human donor who had recovered from COVID-19. The source material was CD4+ T cells from blood, cultured in vitro. Here the CDR3 reads CASSYSAGSGFAGANVLTF. In DNA, the CDR3 is TGTGCCAGCAGTTACTCGGCAGGGAGCGGCTTCGCTGGGGCCAACGTCCTGACTTTC.